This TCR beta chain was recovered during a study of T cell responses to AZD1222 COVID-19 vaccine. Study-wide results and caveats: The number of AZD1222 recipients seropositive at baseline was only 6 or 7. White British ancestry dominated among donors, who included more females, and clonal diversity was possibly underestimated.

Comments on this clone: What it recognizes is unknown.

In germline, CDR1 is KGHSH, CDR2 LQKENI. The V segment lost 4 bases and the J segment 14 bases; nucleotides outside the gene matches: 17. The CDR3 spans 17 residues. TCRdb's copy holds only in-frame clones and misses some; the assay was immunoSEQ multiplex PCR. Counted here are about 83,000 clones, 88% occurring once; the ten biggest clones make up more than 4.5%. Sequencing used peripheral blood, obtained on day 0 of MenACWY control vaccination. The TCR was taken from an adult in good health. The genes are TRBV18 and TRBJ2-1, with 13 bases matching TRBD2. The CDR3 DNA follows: TGTGCCAGCTCACAAGGACAACTAGCGGGAGGGCACAATGTGGAGTTCTTC. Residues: CASSQGQLAGGHNVEFF.